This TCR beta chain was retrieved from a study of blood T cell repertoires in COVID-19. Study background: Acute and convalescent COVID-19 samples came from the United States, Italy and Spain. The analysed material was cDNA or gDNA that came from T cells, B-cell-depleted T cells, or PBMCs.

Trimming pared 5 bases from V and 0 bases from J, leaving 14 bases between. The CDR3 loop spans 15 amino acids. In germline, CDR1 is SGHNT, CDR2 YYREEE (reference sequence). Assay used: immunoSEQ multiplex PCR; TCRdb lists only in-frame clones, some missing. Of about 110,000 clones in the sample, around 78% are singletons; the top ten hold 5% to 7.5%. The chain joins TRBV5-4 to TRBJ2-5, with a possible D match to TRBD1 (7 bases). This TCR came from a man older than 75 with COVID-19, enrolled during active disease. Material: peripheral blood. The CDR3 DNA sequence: TGTGCCAGCAGGCGGGACAGCCGCCACCAAGAGACCCAGTACTTC. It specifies CASRRDSRHQETQYF.